This entry lists 29 T cell receptor beta chains sequenced from one sample in a study of cytomegalovirus exposure and HLA in healthy donors. With 60 Vbeta and 13 Jbeta primers, the PCR was carried out. The table came from immunoSEQ multiplex PCR; TCRdb's copy has only in-frame clones and leaves some out. The data show approximately 61,000 clones, with approximately 80% seen just once and roughly 8% held by the top ten. Sequenced sample: PBMCs. The source is a man aged 18 to 35 in good health and CMV-seropositive.

The chain uses TRBV4-2 and TRBJ1-6; TRBD1 might be the D (5 bases). V dropped 0 bases and J dropped 7 bases, with 10 bases sitting between them. CDR1 and CDR2 (germline): LGHNA, YNFKEQ. The CDR3 spans 15 residues. The CDR3 region has the DNA TGTGCCAGCAGCCAAGATAATAAGGGGAATTCACCCCTCCACTTT. It translates to CASSQDNKGNSPLHF.

The rearrangement uses TRBV5-4 and TRBJ2-7, with unresolved D. Trimming took off 0 bases at V and 5 bases at J, with 18 bases between the two ends. This CDR3 is built from 16 residues. The germline gives CDR1 SGHNT, CDR2 YYREEE (reference sequence). As DNA, the CDR3 is TGTGCCAGCAGCTTGGGTCGTGGCGGCCCCGCCGACGAGCAGTACTTC. Translated, it gives CASSLGRGGPADEQYF.

This sequence joins TRBV6-1 and TRBJ2-3; 11 bases fit TRBD2. V lost 6 bases to trimming and J lost 1 base; unmatched junction nucleotides: 3. Germline CDR1 reads MNHNS; CDR2 reads SASEGT. The CDR3 length is 15 residues. The CDR3, as DNA: TGTGCCAGCAGAACACTAGCGGGGGGCACAGATACGCAGTATTTT. Residues: CASRTLAGGTDTQYF.

This sequence joins TRBV14 and TRBJ2-1, with TRBD2 matching over 8 bases. The CDR3 has 15 residues. Germline V CDR1 and CDR2: SGHDN, FVKESK. J gave up 7 bases and V 0 bases, and 5 bases lay outside the gene matches. The CDR3 DNA is TGTGCCAGCAGCCAAGAGCGGGGGGTTGGGAATGAGCAGTTCTTC. It encodes CASSQERGVGNEQFF.

This clone was picked up a small number of times. The chain couples TRBV7-9 to TRBJ1-1; D ambiguous. Trimming cost V 4 bases and J 4 bases, with 13 bases left between them. This CDR3 has 14 amino acids. In germline, CDR1 is SEHNR, CDR2 FQNEAQ (reference sequence). DNA for the CDR3: TGTGCCAGCAGCTCCGCCGGTTTCGGCACTGAAGCTTTCTTT. Amino acids: CASSSAGFGTEAFF. Using reference TRBV7-9 and TRBJ1-1 for the parts outside the CDR3, the full variable domain is DTGVSQNPRHKITKRGQNVTFRCDPISEHNRLYWYRQTLGQGPEFLTYFQNEAQLEKSRLLSDRFSAERPKGSFSTLEIQRTEQGDSAMYLCASSSAGFGTEAFFGQGTRLTVV.

The chain combines TRBV1 with TRBJ2-7; TRBD2 is the table's D call and was not checked against the DNA. TRBV1 is annotated as a pseudogene. The CDR3 has 15 amino acids. CDR3 in amino acids: CTSSHLRTPPYEQYF. The DNA for the CDR3 is TGCACCAGCAGCCATCTCCGGACTCCGCCCTACGAGCAGTACTTC.

The chain uses TRBV5-6 and TRBJ1-2; D ambiguous. With 4 bases removed from V and 2 bases from J, the gap between germline ends came to 15 bases. The CDR3 is 15 amino acids. Germline V gene data show CDR1 as SGHDT and CDR2 as YYEEEE. In DNA form, the CDR3 reads TGTGCCAGCAGCCGGAGGCTCACTGGGAACTATGGCTACACCTTC. This encodes CASSRRLTGNYGYTF.

The genes are TRBV6-6 and TRBJ1-6; 8 nucleotides line up with TRBD1. Looked up from germline, CDR1 is MNHNY and CDR2 is SVGAGI (reference sequence). Germline trimming cut 4 bases from V and 10 bases from J; bases unmatched to any gene: 6. This CDR3 is 14 amino acids long. The CDR3 loop reads CASSLTGEGSPLHF. CDR3 in DNA: TGTGCCAGCAGTTTGACAGGGGAAGGCTCACCCCTCCACTTT.

This rearrangement joins TRBV25-1 to TRBJ2-4; D is uncertain. This CDR3 spans 15 amino acids. The V end lost 0 bases, the J end lost 4 bases, and 10 bases lay between the germline ends. CDR1 and CDR2 (germline): MGHDK, SYGVNS. Here the CDR3 reads CASSEYGEEKNIQYF. CDR3 nucleotide sequence: TGTGCCAGCAGTGAATACGGTGAAGAGAAAAACATTCAGTACTTC.

The rearrangement uses TRBV28 and TRBJ1-5, with D uncertain. Per the germline V gene, CDR1 is MDHEN and CDR2 is SYDVKM. Deletions cut 4 bases from V and 1 base from J, with 5 bases between. CDR3 length equals 13 residues. The CDR3 loop reads CASSSQSNQPQHF. The CDR3 bases are TGTGCCAGCAGTTCTCAGAGCAATCAGCCCCAGCATTTT.

The chain couples TRBV2 to TRBJ2-1, with 7 bases aligning to TRBD2. V shed 5 bases, J shed 4 bases, and the junction held 14 bases outside the gene matches. CDR1 is SNHLY and CDR2 is FYNNEI in the germline V gene. The CDR3 is 17 residues long. The CDR3 is CASSLAYSSGTYNEQFF. The CDR3 coding sequence is TGTGCCAGCAGTCTAGCGTATTCTAGCGGAACATACAATGAGCAGTTCTTC.

CDR3 region: CAWRGTGVNSPLHF. In nucleotides, the CDR3 is TGTGCCTGGAGAGGGACAGGGGTGAACTCACCCCTCCACTTT. The J gene is TRBJ1-6, the V gene TRBV30; TRBD1 aligns across 10 bases. The V gene's germline CDR1 is GTSNPN and CDR2 SVGIG (reference sequence). The CDR3 is 14 residues long. The V and J ends lost 3 bases and 10 bases, in that order; junction bases with no gene match: 6.

The chain employs TRBV9 and TRBJ1-2; D remains unclear. V lost 0 bases and J 5 bases, leaving 14 bases between the germline ends. Germline CDR1 SGDLS, CDR2 YYNGEE. There are 15 residues in the CDR3. The CDR3 here is CASSVESGYGYGYTF. The CDR3 region has the DNA TGTGCCAGCAGCGTAGAGAGCGGGTACGGGTATGGCTACACCTTC.

This chain uses TRBV10-2 with TRBJ2-7; tentative D call: TRBD2 (6 bases). In germline, CDR1 is WSHSY, CDR2 SAAADI. CDR3 length: 12 residues. Trimming cost V 4 bases and J 4 bases, with 8 bases left between them. CDR3 residues: CASSVGGYEQYF. The CDR3 region has the DNA TGCGCCAGCAGTGTTGGAGGGTACGAGCAGTACTTC.

This clone has only one observation. The chain uses TRBV6-5 and TRBJ2-7, with TRBD1 as a possible D gene (5 bases). The CDR3 has 13 residues. Trimming took off 2 bases at V and 1 base at J, with 6 bases between the two ends. CDR1 is MNHEY and CDR2 is SVGAGI in the germline V gene. The CDR3 DNA is TGTGCCAGCAGTTACGCAGGGTCCTACGAGCAGTACTTC. It codes for CASSYAGSYEQYF.

This chain uses TRBV6-1 with TRBJ2-7, with 8 bases fitting TRBD2. The CDR3 has 14 amino acids. V trimming: 6 bases; J trimming: 0 bases; junction bases outside the gene matches: 4. Germline V gives CDR1 MNHNS, CDR2 SASEGT. As DNA, the CDR3 is TGTGCCAGCAGCCCGAGCGGGAGCTCCTACGAGCAGTACTTC. The encoded protein is CASSPSGSSYEQYF.

V gene TRBV14 combines with J gene TRBJ2-1; TRBD2 agrees at 8 bases. Germline CDR1 and CDR2: SGHDN and FVKESK. This CDR3 region has 15 residues. V trimming: 4 bases; J trimming: 7 bases; junction bases outside the gene matches: 9. CDR3 residues: CASSPIGLALNEQFF. The DNA of the CDR3 is TGTGCCAGCAGCCCTATCGGACTAGCTCTGAATGAGCAGTTCTTC.

This clone has just a few counts. J is TRBJ1-6 and V is TRBV6-5; no reliable D call. The germline gives CDR1 MNHEY, CDR2 SVGAGI. The CDR3 runs 16 residues. The V end lost 4 bases, the J end lost 6 bases, and 16 bases lay between the germline ends. The CDR3 DNA sequence: TGTGCCAGCAGTTTTACCGGGTCCCTTTTTAATTCACCCCTCCACTTT. This gives the protein CASSFTGSLFNSPLHF.

V usage is TRBV2 and J usage is TRBJ2-7; the match to TRBD2 covers 7 bases. The CDR3 sequence is 15 residues long. In germline, CDR1 is SNHLY, CDR2 FYNNEI. Losses at the gene ends were 1 base for V and 2 bases for J; bases not matched to a gene: 5. CDR3 nucleotide sequence: TGTGCCAGCAGTGAAGGGGGAGGGGCAGCCTACGAGCAGTACTTC. This translates into CASSEGGGAAYEQYF.

The V call is TRBV7-9, the J call TRBJ2-5; D ambiguous. The germline gives CDR1 SEHNR, CDR2 FQNEAQ (reference sequence). The CDR3 runs to 15 residues. V was clipped by 4 bases and J by 5 bases, with 17 bases between them. CDR3 sequence: CASSSSTRAPETQYF. The CDR3 bases are TGTGCCAGCAGCTCCTCAACACGTGCTCCGGAGACCCAGTACTTC.

V usage is TRBV5-4 and J usage is TRBJ2-3; 13 nucleotides match TRBD2. The CDR3 has 18 residues. Germline CDR1 SGHNT, CDR2 YYREEE (reference sequence). V shed 3 bases, J shed 3 bases, and the junction held 10 bases outside the gene matches. The CDR3 is CASSSPGLAGVLTDTQYF. The CDR3 nucleotides read TGTGCCAGCAGCTCGCCTGGACTAGCGGGGGTATTGACAGATACGCAGTATTTT.

The chain couples TRBV29-1 to TRBJ2-1, with D perhaps matching TRBD1 (5 bases). CDR1 and CDR2 (germline): SQVTM, ANQGSEA. The ends were cut back, 0 bases at V and 1 base at J, with 10 bases in the middle. The CDR3 covers 15 residues. The CDR3 DNA sequence: TGCAGCGTTGAAGAAAGGCAGGGATCCTACAATGAGCAGTTCTTC. Its translation: CSVEERQGSYNEQFF.

The J gene is TRBJ2-3, the V gene TRBV11-2; 8 nucleotides match TRBD2. Trimming removed 6 bases from V and 5 bases from J; junction bases left unmatched: 7. Germline-derived CDR1 and CDR2 are SGHAT and FQNNGV. The CDR3 loop spans 14 amino acids. CDR3 region: CASRGSGMEDTQYF. DNA of the CDR3: TGTGCCAGCAGGGGTAGCGGGATGGAAGATACGCAGTATTTT.

J is TRBJ2-7 and V is TRBV5-6, with 15 positions matching TRBD2. The CDR3 is made up of 18 amino acids. The J segment lost 2 bases and the V segment lost 2 bases, leaving 8 bases of the junction unmatched. CDR1 SGHDT and CDR2 YYEEEE come from the germline V gene. The CDR3 DNA reads as TGTGCCAGCAGCTTCTCACCGGGACTAGCGGGAGGAACCTACGAGCAGTACTTC. It is translated as CASSFSPGLAGGTYEQYF.

The V call is TRBV30, the J call TRBJ2-7; 7 bases align to TRBD2. Losses at the gene ends were 2 bases for V and 4 bases for J; bases not matched to a gene: 8. The CDR3 runs to 14 residues. The germline CDR1 and CDR2 sequences are GTSNPN and SVGIG (reference sequence). The CDR3 sequence: CAWSSGIWPYEQYF. In DNA, the CDR3 is TGTGCCTGGAGTAGCGGGATTTGGCCTTACGAGCAGTACTTC. The full variable domain, in which reference TRBV30 and TRBJ2-7 provide the parts outside the CDR3, is SQTIHQWPATLVQPVGSPLSLECTVEGTSNPNLYWYRQAAGRGLQLLFYSVGIGQISSEVPQNLSASRPQDRQFILSSKKLLLSDSGFYLCAWSSGIWPYEQYFGPGTRLTVT.

J is TRBJ1-1 and V is TRBV4-1; no firm D call. Looked up from germline, CDR1 is MGHRA and CDR2 is YSYEKL. The CDR3 contains 13 residues. V lost 5 bases, J lost 1 base, and 8 bases lay in between. The CDR3 sequence: CASSSPGNTEAFF. The CDR3 coding sequence is TGCGCCAGCAGCAGCCCGGGGAACACTGAAGCTTTCTTT.

As to this clone: This CDR3 fails to terminate in the conserved phenylalanine or tryptophan, so it likely reflects a read error. The limits of the CDR3 on the DNA are not certain, so only TCRdb's listed CDR3 is given. The chain links TRBV30 to TRBJ2-7; the table calls TRBD2, which could not be checked here. Germline CDR1 reads GTSNPN; CDR2 reads SVGIG (reference sequence). Inclusive of both ends, the CDR3 amounts to 13 amino acids. CDR3 in amino acids: CAWSATGSTGSRI.

The rearrangement links TRBV19 to TRBJ1-5, with 7 nucleotides matching TRBD1. The CDR3 extends over 15 amino acids. Germline trimming cut 4 bases from V and 0 bases from J; bases unmatched to any gene: 3. Germline CDR1 reads LNHDA; CDR2 reads SQIVND (reference sequence). CDR3 nucleotides: TGTGCCAGTAGTAAACAGGGGCATAGCAATCAGCCCCAGCATTTT. Its protein product is CASSKQGHSNQPQHF.

This clone was detected only once. The rearrangement joins TRBV27 to TRBJ1-6; tentative D call: TRBD1 (6 bases). Germline CDR1 MNHEY, CDR2 SMNVEV (reference sequence). V shed 7 bases and J shed 8 bases, with 12 bases lying between them. This CDR3 comprises 13 residues. For the CDR3, the DNA is TGTGCCAGCACCCAGCGGGGGCATTCACCCCTCCACTTT. It codes for CASTQRGHSPLHF.